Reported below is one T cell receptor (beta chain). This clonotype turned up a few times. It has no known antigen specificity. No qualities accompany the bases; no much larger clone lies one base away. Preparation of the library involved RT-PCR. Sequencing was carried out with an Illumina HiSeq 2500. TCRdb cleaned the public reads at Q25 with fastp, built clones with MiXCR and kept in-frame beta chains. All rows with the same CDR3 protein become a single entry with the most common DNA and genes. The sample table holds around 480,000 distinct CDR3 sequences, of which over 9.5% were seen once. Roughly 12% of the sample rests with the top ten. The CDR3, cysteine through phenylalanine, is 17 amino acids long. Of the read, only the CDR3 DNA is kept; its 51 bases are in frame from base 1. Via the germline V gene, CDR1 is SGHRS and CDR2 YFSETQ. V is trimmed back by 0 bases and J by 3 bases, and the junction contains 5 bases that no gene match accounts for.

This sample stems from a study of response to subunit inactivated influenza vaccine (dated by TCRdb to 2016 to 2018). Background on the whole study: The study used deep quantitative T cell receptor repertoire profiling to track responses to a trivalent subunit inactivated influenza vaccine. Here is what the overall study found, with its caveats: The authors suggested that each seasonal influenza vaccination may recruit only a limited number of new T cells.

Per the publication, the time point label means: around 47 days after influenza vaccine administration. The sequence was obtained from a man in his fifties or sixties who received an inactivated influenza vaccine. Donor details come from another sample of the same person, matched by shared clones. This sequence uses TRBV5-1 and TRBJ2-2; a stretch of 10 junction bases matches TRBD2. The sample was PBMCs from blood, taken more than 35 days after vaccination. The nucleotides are TGCGCCAGCAGCTTGGAGGCTAGCGGGAGAGACACCGGGGAGCTGTTTTTT. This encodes CASSLEASGRDTGELFF.